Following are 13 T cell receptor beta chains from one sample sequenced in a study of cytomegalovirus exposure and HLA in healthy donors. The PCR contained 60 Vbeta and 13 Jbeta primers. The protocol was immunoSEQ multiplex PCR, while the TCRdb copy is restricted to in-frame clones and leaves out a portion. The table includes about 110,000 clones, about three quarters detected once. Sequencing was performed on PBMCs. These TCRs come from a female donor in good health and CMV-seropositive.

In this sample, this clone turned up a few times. The CDR3 coding sequence is TGTGCCAGCAGTTTCACAGGGGGTGCTCATGAAAAACTGTTTTTT. Translating it yields CASSFTGGAHEKLFF. The rearrangement uses TRBV27 and TRBJ1-4; 8 bases match TRBD1. The CDR3 loop spans 15 amino acids. V was clipped by 3 bases and J by 6 bases; unmatched bases: 6. CDR1 MNHEY and CDR2 SMNVEV come from the germline V gene (reference sequence).

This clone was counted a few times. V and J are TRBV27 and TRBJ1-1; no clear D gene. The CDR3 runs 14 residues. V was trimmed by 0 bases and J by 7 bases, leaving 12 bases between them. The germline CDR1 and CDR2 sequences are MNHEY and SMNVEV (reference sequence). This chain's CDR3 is CASSLSMESVEAFF. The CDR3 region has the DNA TGTGCCAGCAGTTTATCGATGGAGTCCGTTGAAGCTTTCTTT.

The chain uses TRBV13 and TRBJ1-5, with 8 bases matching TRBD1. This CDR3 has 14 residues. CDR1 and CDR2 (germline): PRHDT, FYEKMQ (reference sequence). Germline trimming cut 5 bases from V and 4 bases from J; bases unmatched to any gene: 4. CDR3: CASSRGTGNQPQHF. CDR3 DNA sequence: TGTGCCAGCAGCCGCGGGACAGGTAATCAGCCCCAGCATTTT.

For the CDR3, the DNA is TGTGCCAGCAGCTTGTTCGGGCGAGGGATCACTGGAAACACCATATATTTT. Translation gives CASSLFGRGITGNTIYF. The genes are TRBV5-6 and TRBJ1-3; no clear D. The CDR3 is made up of 17 amino acids. Germline V CDR1 and CDR2: SGHDT, YYEEEE. The V and J ends lost 1 base and 2 bases respectively, with 16 bases between them.

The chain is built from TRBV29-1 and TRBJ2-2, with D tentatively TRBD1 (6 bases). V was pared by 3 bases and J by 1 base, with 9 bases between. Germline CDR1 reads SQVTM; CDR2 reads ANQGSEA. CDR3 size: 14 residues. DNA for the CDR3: TGCAGCGTTGACTCAGGGGTGAACACCGGGGAGCTGTTTTTT. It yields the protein CSVDSGVNTGELFF.

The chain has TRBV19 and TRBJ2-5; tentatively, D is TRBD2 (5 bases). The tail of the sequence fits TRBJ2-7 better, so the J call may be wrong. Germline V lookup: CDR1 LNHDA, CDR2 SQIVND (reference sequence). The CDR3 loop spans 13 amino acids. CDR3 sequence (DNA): TGTGCCAGTAGTGCCGGCGAGGGTCCCGAGCAGTACTTC. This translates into CASSAGEGPEQYF.

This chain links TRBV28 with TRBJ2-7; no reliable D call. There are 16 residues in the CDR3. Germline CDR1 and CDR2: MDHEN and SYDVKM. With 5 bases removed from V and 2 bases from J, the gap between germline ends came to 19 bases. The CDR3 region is CASSPTRNPVPYEQYF. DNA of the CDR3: TGTGCCAGCAGTCCAACCCGTAACCCGGTCCCCTACGAGCAGTACTTC.

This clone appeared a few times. The CDR3 nucleotides read TGCGCCAGCAGCCCGGGGACTAGCGGGGGGGCCGTAGATACGCAGTATTTT. Amino acids: CASSPGTSGGAVDTQYF. The rearrangement joins TRBV5-1 to TRBJ2-3; 16 positions match TRBD2. The CDR3 consists of 17 residues. Trimming at V came to 4 bases and at J to 5 bases, leaving 7 bases not matched to a gene. The germline V gene encodes CDR1 SGHRS and CDR2 YFSETQ.

The CDR3, as DNA: TGTGCCAGCAGTTCCACGGGACAGGCTGGCGGGGAGCTGTTTTTT. It specifies CASSSTGQAGGELFF. The V call is TRBV6-5, the J call TRBJ2-2, with TRBD1 matching 8 bases. This CDR3 contains 15 residues. CDR1 and CDR2 from the germline V gene are MNHEY and SVGAGI. V lost 4 bases and J lost 7; bases outside the gene matches: 8.

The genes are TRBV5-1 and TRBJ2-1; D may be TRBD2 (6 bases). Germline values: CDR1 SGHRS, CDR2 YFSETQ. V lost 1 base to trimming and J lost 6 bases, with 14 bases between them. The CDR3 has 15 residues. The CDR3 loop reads CASSLFSRGGNEQFF. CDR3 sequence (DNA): TGCGCCAGCAGCTTGTTTTCGCGGGGAGGCAATGAGCAGTTCTTC.

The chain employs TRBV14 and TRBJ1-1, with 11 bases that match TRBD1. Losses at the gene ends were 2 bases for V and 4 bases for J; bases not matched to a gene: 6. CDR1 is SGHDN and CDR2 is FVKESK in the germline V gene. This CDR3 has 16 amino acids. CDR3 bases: TGTGCCAGCAGCCAACTCCGGACAGGGGGCGTCACTGAAGCTTTCTTT. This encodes CASSQLRTGGVTEAFF.

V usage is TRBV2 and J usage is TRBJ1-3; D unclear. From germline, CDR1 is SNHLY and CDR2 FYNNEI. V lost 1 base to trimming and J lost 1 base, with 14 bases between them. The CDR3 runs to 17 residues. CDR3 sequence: CASSEVPTSLSGNTIYF. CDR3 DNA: TGTGCCAGCAGTGAAGTACCTACCTCCCTATCTGGAAACACCATATATTTT.

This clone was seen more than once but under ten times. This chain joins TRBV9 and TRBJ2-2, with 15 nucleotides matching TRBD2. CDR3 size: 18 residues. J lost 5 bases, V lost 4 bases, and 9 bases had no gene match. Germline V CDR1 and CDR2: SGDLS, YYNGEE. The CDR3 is CASSTGLAGGIGTGELFF. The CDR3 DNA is TGTGCCAGCAGCACCGGACTAGCGGGAGGGATCGGGACCGGGGAGCTGTTTTTT.